This T cell receptor (beta chain) was sequenced in a study of blood T cells in healthy people across ages. The V and J ends lost 0 bases and 2 bases respectively, with 14 bases between them. From germline, CDR1 is LGHNA and CDR2 YSLEER. The CDR3 is 16 amino acids. The use of a sample-barcoded 5' primer and a J-beta primer mix characterized a second PCR of about 7 to 12 cycles. Through a template-switch adaptor with 12 random nucleotides, each cDNA molecule received a tag. There were at least 3 million CDR3-containing paired-end reads obtained from each sample. Each CDR3 protein is one row after TCRdb ran MiXCR on the 5' RACE reads. The profile shows 1.5 million to 2 million distinct CDR3 sequences, less than 50% of them singletons. PBMCs, at least 7 million per sample, were isolated.

The sample was blood. This chain connects TRBV4-3 to TRBJ2-7, with D perhaps TRBD1 or TRBD2 (6 bases each). This TCR derives from a woman in her 40s in good health. CDR3 residues: CASSQDRGAGAYEQYF. The CDR3 DNA follows: TGCGCCAGCAGCCAAGATAGGGGGGCAGGGGCCTACGAGCAGTACTTC.